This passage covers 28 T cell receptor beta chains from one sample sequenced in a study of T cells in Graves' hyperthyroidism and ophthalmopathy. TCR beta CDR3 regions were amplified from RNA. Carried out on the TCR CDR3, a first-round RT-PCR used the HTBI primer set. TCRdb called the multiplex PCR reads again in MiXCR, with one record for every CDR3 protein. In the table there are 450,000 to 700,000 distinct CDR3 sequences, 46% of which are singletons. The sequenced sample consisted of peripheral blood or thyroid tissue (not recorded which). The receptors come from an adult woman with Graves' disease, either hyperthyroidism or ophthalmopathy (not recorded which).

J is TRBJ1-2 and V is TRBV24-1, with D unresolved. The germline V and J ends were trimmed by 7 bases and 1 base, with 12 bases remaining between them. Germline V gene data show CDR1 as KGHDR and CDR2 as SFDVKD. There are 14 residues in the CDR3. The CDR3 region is CATSSLGDNYGYTF. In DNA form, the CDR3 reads TGTGCCACCAGCAGCCTTGGAGATAACTATGGCTACACCTTC.

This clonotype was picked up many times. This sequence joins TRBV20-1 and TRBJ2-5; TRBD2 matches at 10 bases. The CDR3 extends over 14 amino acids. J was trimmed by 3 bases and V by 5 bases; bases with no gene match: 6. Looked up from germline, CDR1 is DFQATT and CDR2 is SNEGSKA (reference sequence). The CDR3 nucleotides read TGCAGTGCTCTCCCTGGACTAGCGGAAGAGACCCAGTACTTC. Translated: CSALPGLAEETQYF.

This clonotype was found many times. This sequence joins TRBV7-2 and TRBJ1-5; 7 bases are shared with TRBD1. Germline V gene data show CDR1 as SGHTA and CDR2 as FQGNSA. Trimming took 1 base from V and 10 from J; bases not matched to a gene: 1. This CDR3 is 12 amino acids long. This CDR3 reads CASSLDRGPQHF. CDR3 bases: TGTGCCAGCAGCTTAGACAGGGGACCCCAGCATTTT.

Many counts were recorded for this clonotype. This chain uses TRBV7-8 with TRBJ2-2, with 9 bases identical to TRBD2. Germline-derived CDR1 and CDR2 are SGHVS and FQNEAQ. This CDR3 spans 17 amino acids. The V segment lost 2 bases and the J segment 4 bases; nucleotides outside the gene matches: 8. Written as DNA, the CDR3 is TGTGCCAGCAGCTTAAGGGGACTAGCTCCGAGCACCGGGGAGCTGTTTTTT. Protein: CASSLRGLAPSTGELFF.

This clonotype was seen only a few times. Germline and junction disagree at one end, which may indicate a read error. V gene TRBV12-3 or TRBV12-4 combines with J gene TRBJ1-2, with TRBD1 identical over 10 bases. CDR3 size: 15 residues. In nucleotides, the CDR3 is TGTGCCATCAGTCCGGCGGGACAGGGGTCCTATGGCTACACCTTC. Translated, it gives CAISPAGQGSYGYTF.

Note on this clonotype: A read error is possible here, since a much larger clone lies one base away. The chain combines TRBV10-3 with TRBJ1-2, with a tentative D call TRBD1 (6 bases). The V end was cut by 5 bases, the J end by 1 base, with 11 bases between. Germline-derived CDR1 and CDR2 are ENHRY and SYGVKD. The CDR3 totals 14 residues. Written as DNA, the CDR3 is TGTGCCATCAGTTGGGGGCTGGTTAACTATGGCTACACCTTC. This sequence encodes CAISWGLVNYGYTF.

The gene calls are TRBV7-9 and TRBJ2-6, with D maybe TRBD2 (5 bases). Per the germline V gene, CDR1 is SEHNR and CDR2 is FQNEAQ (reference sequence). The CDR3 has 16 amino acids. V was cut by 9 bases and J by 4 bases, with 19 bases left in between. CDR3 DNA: TGTGCCAGTAGTTTGAGATGGAGGCGGGGGGCCAACGTCCTGACTTTC. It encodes CASSLRWRRGANVLTF.

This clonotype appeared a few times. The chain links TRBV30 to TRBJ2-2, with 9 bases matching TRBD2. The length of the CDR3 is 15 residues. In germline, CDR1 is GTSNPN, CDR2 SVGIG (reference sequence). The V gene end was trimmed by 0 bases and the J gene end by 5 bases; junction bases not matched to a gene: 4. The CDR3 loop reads CAWSVDLAGTGELFF. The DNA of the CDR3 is TGTGCCTGGAGTGTAGATCTAGCGGGAACCGGGGAGCTGTTTTTT. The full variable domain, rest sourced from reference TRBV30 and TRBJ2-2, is SQTIHQWPATLVQPVGSPLSLECTVEGTSNPNLYWYRQAAGRGLQLLFYSVGIGQISSEVPQNLSASRPQDRQFILSSKKLLLSDSGFYLCAWSVDLAGTGELFFGEGSRLTVL.

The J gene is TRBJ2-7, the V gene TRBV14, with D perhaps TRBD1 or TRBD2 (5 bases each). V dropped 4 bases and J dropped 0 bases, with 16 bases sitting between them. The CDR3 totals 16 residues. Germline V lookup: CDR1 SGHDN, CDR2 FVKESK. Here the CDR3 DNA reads TGTGCCAGCAGCCCACCTTTGAGGGGCGGCTCCTACGAGCAGTACTTC. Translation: CASSPPLRGGSYEQYF. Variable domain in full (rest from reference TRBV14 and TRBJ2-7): EAGVTQFPSHSVIEKGQTVTLRCDPISGHDNLYWYRRVMGKEIKFLLHFVKESKQDESGMPNNRFLAERTGGTYSTLKVQPAELEDSGVYFCASSPPLRGGSYEQYFGPGTRLTVT.

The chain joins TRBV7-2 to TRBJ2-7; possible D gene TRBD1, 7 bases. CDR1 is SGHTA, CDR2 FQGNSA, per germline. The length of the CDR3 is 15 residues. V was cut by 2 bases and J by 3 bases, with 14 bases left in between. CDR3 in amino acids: CASSLPNRGGYEQYF. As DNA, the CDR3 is TGTGCCAGCAGCTTACCCAACAGGGGAGGCTACGAGCAGTACTTC.

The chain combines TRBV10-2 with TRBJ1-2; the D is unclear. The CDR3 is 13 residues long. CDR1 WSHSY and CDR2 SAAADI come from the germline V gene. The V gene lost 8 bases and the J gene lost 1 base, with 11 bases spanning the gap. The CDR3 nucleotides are TGCGCCAGCCGGACGAACGGTAACTATGGCTACACCTTC. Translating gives CASRTNGNYGYTF.

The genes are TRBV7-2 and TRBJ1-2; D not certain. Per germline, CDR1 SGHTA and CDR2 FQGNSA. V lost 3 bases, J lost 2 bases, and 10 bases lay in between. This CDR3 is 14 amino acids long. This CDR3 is CASSLDGGNYGYTF. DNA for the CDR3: TGTGCCAGCAGCTTGGACGGAGGAAACTATGGCTACACCTTC. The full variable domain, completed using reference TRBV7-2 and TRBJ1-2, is GAGVSQSPSNKVTEKGKDVELRCDPISGHTALYWYRQSLGQGLEFLIYFQGNSAPDKSGLPSDRFSAERTGGSVSTLTIQRTQQEDSAVYLCASSLDGGNYGYTFGSGTRLTVV.

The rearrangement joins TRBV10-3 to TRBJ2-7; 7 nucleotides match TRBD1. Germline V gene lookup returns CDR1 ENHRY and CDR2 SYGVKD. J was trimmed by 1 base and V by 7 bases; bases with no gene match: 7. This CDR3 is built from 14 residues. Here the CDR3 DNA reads TGTGCCATCAAGGGGGACAGTCGATCCTACGAGCAGTACTTC. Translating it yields CAIKGDSRSYEQYF.

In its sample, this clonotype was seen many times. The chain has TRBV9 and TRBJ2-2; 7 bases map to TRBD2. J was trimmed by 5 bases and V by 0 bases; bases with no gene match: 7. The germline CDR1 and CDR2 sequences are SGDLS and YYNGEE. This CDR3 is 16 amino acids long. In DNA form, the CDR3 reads TGTGCCAGCAGCGTAGGGGGCGGGAGTTGGACCGGGGAGCTGTTTTTT. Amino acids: CASSVGGGSWTGELFF.

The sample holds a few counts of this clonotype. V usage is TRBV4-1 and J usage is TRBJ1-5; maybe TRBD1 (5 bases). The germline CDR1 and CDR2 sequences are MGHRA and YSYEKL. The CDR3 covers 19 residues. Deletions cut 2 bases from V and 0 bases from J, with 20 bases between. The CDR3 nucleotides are TGCGCCAGCAGCCAACGGCCCTTGGAGGGACGGTATAGCAATCAGCCCCAGCATTTT. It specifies CASSQRPLEGRYSNQPQHF.

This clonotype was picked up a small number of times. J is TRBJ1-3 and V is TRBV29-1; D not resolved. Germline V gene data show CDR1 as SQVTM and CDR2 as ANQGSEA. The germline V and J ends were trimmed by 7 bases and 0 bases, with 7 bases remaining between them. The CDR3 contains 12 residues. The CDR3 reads CSGRFSGNTIYF. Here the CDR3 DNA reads TGCAGCGGCAGGTTCTCTGGAAACACCATATATTTT.

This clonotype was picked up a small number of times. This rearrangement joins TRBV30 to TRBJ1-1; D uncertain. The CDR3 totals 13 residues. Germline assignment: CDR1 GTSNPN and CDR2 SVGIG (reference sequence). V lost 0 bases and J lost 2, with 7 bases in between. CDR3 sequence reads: CAWSVNLNTEAFF. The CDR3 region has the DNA TGTGCCTGGAGTGTAAATTTAAACACTGAAGCTTTCTTT.

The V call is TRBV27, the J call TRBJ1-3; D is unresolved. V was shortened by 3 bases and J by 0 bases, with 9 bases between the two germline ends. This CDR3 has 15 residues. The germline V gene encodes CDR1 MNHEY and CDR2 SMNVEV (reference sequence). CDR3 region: CASSFIPTSGNTIYF. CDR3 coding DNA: TGTGCCAGCAGTTTCATCCCTACCTCTGGAAACACCATATATTTT.

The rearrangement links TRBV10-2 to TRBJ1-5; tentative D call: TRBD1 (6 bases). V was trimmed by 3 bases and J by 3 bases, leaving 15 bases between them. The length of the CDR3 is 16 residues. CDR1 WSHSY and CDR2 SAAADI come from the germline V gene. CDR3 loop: CASSERGWDINQPQHF. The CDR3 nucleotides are TGCGCCAGCAGTGAAAGGGGGTGGGATATCAATCAGCCCCAGCATTTT.

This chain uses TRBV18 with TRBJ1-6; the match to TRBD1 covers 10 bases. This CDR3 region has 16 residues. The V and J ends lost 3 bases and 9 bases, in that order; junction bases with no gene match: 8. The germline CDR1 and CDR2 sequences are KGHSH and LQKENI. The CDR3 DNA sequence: TGTGCCAGCTCACCCCCGGGACAGGGGCGGCGTTCACCCCTCCACTTT. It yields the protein CASSPPGQGRRSPLHF.

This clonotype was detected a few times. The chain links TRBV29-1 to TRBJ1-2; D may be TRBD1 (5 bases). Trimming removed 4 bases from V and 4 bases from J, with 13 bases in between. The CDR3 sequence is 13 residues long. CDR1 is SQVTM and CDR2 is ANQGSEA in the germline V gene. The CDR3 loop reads CSVVGGRTYGYTF. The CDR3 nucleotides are TGCAGCGTTGTTGGGGGGAGGACCTATGGCTACACCTTC.

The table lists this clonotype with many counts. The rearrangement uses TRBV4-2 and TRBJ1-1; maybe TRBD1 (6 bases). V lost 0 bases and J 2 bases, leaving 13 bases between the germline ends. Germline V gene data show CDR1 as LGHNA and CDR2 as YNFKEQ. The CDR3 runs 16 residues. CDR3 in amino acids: CASSQDRTDYNTEAFF. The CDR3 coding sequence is TGTGCCAGCAGCCAAGATAGGACAGACTATAACACTGAAGCTTTCTTT.

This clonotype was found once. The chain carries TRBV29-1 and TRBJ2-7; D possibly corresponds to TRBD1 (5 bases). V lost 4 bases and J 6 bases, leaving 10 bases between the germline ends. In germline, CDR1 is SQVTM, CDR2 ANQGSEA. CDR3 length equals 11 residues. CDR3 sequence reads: CSVVAGAEQYF. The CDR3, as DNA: TGCAGCGTTGTAGCTGGGGCCGAGCAGTACTTC.

The CDR3 is CAINGGTDTQYF. DNA of the CDR3: TGTGCCATCAATGGGGGCACAGATACGCAGTATTTT. The chain combines TRBV10-3 with TRBJ2-3; D remains ambiguous. From germline, CDR1 is ENHRY and CDR2 SYGVKD. This CDR3 is 12 amino acids long. V was shortened by 7 bases and J by 1 base, with 6 bases between the two germline ends.

CDR3 residues: CSLGASGSAGELFF. The CDR3 region has the DNA TGCAGCTTGGGGGCTAGCGGGAGTGCCGGGGAGCTGTTTTTT. The rearrangement uses TRBV29-1 and TRBJ2-2; 10 bases line up with TRBD2. The V gene's germline CDR1 is SQVTM and CDR2 ANQGSEA. CDR3 size: 14 residues. Trimming took 8 bases from V and 6 from J; bases not matched to a gene: 9.

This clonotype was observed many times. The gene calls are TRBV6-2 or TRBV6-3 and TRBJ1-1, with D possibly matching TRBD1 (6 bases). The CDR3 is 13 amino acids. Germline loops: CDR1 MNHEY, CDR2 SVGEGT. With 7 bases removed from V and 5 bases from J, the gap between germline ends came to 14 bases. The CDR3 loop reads CASNQGRGTEAFF. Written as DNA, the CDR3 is TGTGCCAGCAATCAGGGGAGGGGAACTGAAGCTTTCTTT.

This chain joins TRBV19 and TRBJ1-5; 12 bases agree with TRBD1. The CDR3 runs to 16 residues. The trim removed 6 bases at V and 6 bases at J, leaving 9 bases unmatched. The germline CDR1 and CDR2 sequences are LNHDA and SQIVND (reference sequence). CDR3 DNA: TGTGCCAGTAGAACCGGGACAGGGGGCTATAGTCAGCCCCAGCATTTT. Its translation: CASRTGTGGYSQPQHF.

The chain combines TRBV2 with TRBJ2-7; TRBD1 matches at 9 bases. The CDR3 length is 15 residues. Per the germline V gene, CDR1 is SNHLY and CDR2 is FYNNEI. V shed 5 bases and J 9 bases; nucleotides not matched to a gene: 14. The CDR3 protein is CASSIHTGGIRGQYF. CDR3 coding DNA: TGTGCCAGCAGTATTCATACAGGGGGCATAAGAGGGCAGTACTTC.